A selection of T cell receptor beta chains follows, all from one sample in a study of T cell responses to AZD1222 COVID-19 vaccine. Profiled with immunoSEQ multiplex PCR; TCRdb holds only in-frame clones, not every one. The repertoire consists of under 100,000 clones, with 80% to 90% occurring once and the leading ten covering approximately 7.9%. The sequencing used peripheral blood, collected on day 0 of AZD1222 vaccination. The source of these receptors is an adult in good health. The CDR3 runs from the conserved cysteine through the conserved F or W. The D gene is left open where the match is weak. Some rows have no size entry. The others give once, few or many, or a class for an expanded clone.

d_call clone_size j_call v_call cdr3_aa cdr3_nt
- - TRBJ1-1 TRBV30 CAWSVQGDTEAFF TGTGCCTGGAGTGTTCAGGGCGACACTGAAGCTTTCTTT
- - TRBJ1-2 TRBV20-1 CSASLENYGYTF TGCAGTGCTAGTTTGGAAAACTATGGCTACACCTTC
- - TRBJ1-1 TRBV12-3/TRBV12-4 CASSLDQGTEAFF TGTGCCAGCAGTCTCGACCAGGGGACTGAAGCTTTCTTT
- - TRBJ1-5 TRBV7-9 CASSLVTGYSNQPQHF TGTGCCAGCAGCTTAGTGACAGGATATAGCAATCAGCCCCAGCATTTT
- once TRBJ2-7 TRBV3-1/TRBV3-2 CASSQARSSYEQYF TGTGCCAGCAGCCAAGCGCGGAGCTCCTACGAGCAGTACTTC
- once TRBJ2-2 TRBV6-5 CASSYVGGGGGELFF TGTGCCAGCAGTTACGTCGGGGGAGGGGGCGGGGAGCTGTTTTTT
- - TRBJ1-4 TRBV5-4 CASSLAGRATNEKLFF TGTGCCAGCAGCTTGGCCGGGCGGGCAACTAATGAAAAACTGTTTTTT
TRBD1 - TRBJ1-4 TRBV5-1 CASSPQGEDVNEKLFF TGCGCCAGCAGCCCCCAGGGGGAGGATGTTAACGAAAAACTGTTTTTT
TRBD1 - TRBJ1-5 TRBV18 CASSLTGGYSNQPQHF TGTGCCAGCTCACTAACAGGGGGCTATAGCAATCAGCCCCAGCATTTT
TRBD1 - TRBJ2-7 TRBV7-9 CASSPRDRGLYEQYF TGTGCCAGCAGCCCTCGGGACAGGGGGCTGTACGAGCAGTACTTC
- - TRBJ1-2 TRBV19 CASSSSQVYGYTF TGTGCCAGTAGTTCCTCCCAGGTCTATGGCTACACCTTC
- - TRBJ1-2 TRBV20-1 CSASLGSYGYTF TGCAGTGCTAGTCTGGGATCCTATGGCTACACCTTC
- - TRBJ2-1 TRBV11-3 CASSLFSSGDYNEQFF TGTGCCAGCAGCTTATTCTCCTCAGGAGACTACAATGAGCAGTTCTTC
- - TRBJ2-1 TRBV21-1 CASSPRTSPWQQFF TGTGCCAGCAGCCCCCGGACTAGTCCATGGCAGCAGTTCTTC
- - TRBJ2-2 TRBV30 CAWSGKRGFSGELFF TGTGCCTGGAGTGGGAAAAGGGGTTTTTCCGGGGAGCTGTTTTTT
- - TRBJ2-7 TRBV4-1 CASSQDRSGRFEQYF TGCGCCAGCAGCCAAGATCGTTCGGGAAGGTTCGAGCAGTACTTC
- - TRBJ2-5 TRBV5-4 CASSSAGSQETQYF TGTGCCAGCAGCTCGGCGGGGTCTCAGGAGACCCAGTACTTC
TRBD1 - TRBJ2-7 TRBV5-4 CASSLGPTGGNSYEQYF TGTGCCAGCAGCTTGGGCCCCACAGGGGGCAACTCCTACGAGCAGTACTTC
- few TRBJ1-1 TRBV3-1/TRBV3-2 CASSQGSTEAFF TGTGCCAGCAGCCAAGGGAGCACTGAAGCTTTCTTT
- - TRBJ2-1 TRBV11-2 CASSSIYANYNEQFF TGTGCCAGCAGCTCGATCTATGCGAACTACAATGAGCAGTTCTTC
- - TRBJ1-1 TRBV6-5 CASRMDSNTEAFF TGTGCCAGCAGAATGGACTCGAACACTGAAGCTTTCTTT
TRBD1 once TRBJ1-5 TRBV4-2 CASSQDTGQEVQPQHF TGTGCCAGCAGCCAAGATACCGGACAGGAAGTTCAGCCCCAGCATTTT
- - TRBJ2-1 TRBV5-1 CASSLAGVSYNEQFF TGCGCCAGCAGCTTGGCGGGAGTGAGCTACAATGAGCAGTTCTTC
- - TRBJ1-3 TRBV2 CASSLTTYSGNTIYF TGTGCCAGCAGTCTAACCACTTACTCTGGAAACACCATATATTTT
- - TRBJ2-7 TRBV7-6 CASSLDGGYYYEQYF TGTGCCAGCAGCTTAGACGGAGGCTATTACTACGAGCAGTACTTC
TRBD1 few TRBJ2-7 TRBV11-1 CASSLDRGSYEQYF TGTGCCAGCAGCCTGGACAGGGGCTCCTACGAGCAGTACTTC
TRBD2 - TRBJ2-1 TRBV5-4 CASSSGTSGLFSYNEQFF TGTGCCAGCAGCTCCGGGACTAGCGGGTTATTCTCCTACAATGAGCAGTTCTTC
- - TRBJ1-2 TRBV7-2 CASSAWEGNYGYTF TGTGCCAGCAGCGCGTGGGAGGGAAACTATGGCTACACCTTC
- - TRBJ1-3 TRBV30 CAWSVGISGNTIYF TGTGCCTGGAGTGTGGGAATCTCTGGAAACACCATATATTTT
TRBD2 - TRBJ2-1 TRBV15 CATSRVGEGTNEQFF TGTGCCACCAGCAGAGTGGGGGAGGGTACCAATGAGCAGTTCTTC
- once TRBJ2-2 TRBV11-2 CASSLGPSTGELFF TGTGCCAGCAGCTTAGGACCTAGTACCGGGGAGCTGTTTTTT
- once TRBJ1-4 TRBV20-1 CSASQVTGEKLFF TGCAGTGCTAGTCAGGTTACGGGTGAAAAACTGTTTTTT
TRBD1 - TRBJ1-4 TRBV19 CASTSGTGYEKLFF TGTGCCAGTACCTCCGGGACAGGATATGAAAAACTGTTTTTT
TRBD2 - TRBJ2-7 TRBV28 CASRGLASEQYF TGTGCCAGCAGGGGACTAGCGAGCGAGCAGTACTTC
- - TRBJ2-6 TRBV19 CASSTSRRSGANVLTF TGTGCCAGTAGTACCTCGCGCAGGTCTGGGGCCAACGTCCTGACTTTC
- - TRBJ2-3 TRBV28 CATRQPPDTQYF TGTGCCACCCGACAACCCCCAGATACGCAGTATTTT
- - TRBJ2-7 TRBV20-1 CSAFLEYGQYF TGCAGTGCTTTTTTAGAATACGGGCAGTACTTC
TRBD1 - TRBJ2-5 TRBV3-1/TRBV3-2 CASSPGTGNQETQYF TGTGCCAGCAGCCCCGGGACAGGGAACCAAGAGACCCAGTACTTC
- - TRBJ1-2 TRBV5-1 CASRVTGLENYGYTF TGCGCCAGCAGGGTAACAGGGTTGGAAAACTATGGCTACACCTTC
- - TRBJ1-1 TRBV4-3 CASSQDRSGSNTEAFF TGCGCCAGCAGCCAAGATAGGTCAGGGTCGAACACTGAAGCTTTCTTT
TRBD1 - TRBJ1-5 TRBV28 CASSSRTGGNQPQHF TGTGCCAGCAGTTCACGGACAGGCGGCAATCAGCCCCAGCATTTT
- - TRBJ2-4 TRBV19 CASRDTGLVNIQYF TGTGCCAGTAGAGATACAGGGTTGGTAAACATTCAGTACTTC
- - TRBJ2-5 TRBV24-1 CATSTPLAQETQYF TGTGCCACCAGTACGCCTTTGGCCCAAGAGACCCAGTACTTC
- once TRBJ2-5 TRBV7-2 CASSPRQLSYQETQYF TGTGCCAGCAGCCCGCGACAGCTATCGTACCAAGAGACCCAGTACTTC
TRBD2 - TRBJ2-5 TRBV6-5 CASSYGIAGGKETQYF TGTGCCAGCAGTTACGGTATCGCGGGAGGGAAAGAGACCCAGTACTTC
TRBD1 - TRBJ1-4 TRBV11-2 CASSLVPPGQGEKLFF TGTGCCAGCAGCTTAGTCCCACCGGGACAGGGAGAAAAACTGTTTTTT
- - TRBJ1-1 TRBV7-3 CASSSSRDTEAFF TGTGCCAGCAGCTCGAGTCGGGACACTGAAGCTTTCTTT
- - TRBJ2-7 TRBV3-1/TRBV3-2 CASSGYEQYF TGTGCCAGCAGCGGCTACGAGCAGTACTTC
- once TRBJ1-2 TRBV19 CASSRTVYGYTF TGTGCCAGTAGTAGGACAGTCTATGGCTACACCTTC
- - TRBJ2-1 TRBV7-2 CASSLVWGAGDNEQFF TGTGCCAGCAGCTTAGTCTGGGGGGCCGGGGACAATGAGCAGTTCTTC
- - TRBJ1-1 TRBV19 CASSDRGLNTEAFF TGTGCCAGTAGTGATAGGGGGTTGAACACTGAAGCTTTCTTT
- - TRBJ2-7 TRBV28 CASSFSGSYEQYF TGTGCCAGCAGTTTTTCGGGTTCCTACGAGCAGTACTTC
- - TRBJ2-2 TRBV19 CASSQSRNTGELFF TGTGCCAGTAGCCAATCCCGTAACACCGGGGAGCTGTTTTTT
- - TRBJ1-3 TRBV29-1 CSVEYQGPSGNTIYF TGCAGCGTTGAATACCAGGGGCCCTCTGGAAACACCATATATTTT
- few TRBJ2-7 TRBV20-1 CSARDEQIKYF TGCAGTGCTAGAGATGAGCAAATCAAGTACTTC